The 26 T cell receptor beta chains presented below share a single source sample, sequenced in a study of regulatory T cells in long-lasting Graves disease. As for time point: newly diagnosed GD, antithyroid drugs for less than 3 months. RNA isolated from PBMCs was used to make the TCR library. Construction of TCR beta libraries relied on iRepertoire HTBI primers and on Arm-PCR targeting CDR3 regions. Each CDR3 protein gets one entry after TCRdb re-called the multiplex PCR reads with MiXCR. The profile shows approximately 560,000 distinct CDR3 sequences, about 15% of them singletons. These records were also assigned to another study, of T cells in Graves' hyperthyroidism and ophthalmopathy.

The specimen comprised peripheral blood mononuclear cells (PBMCs), sampled at new diagnosis, from a patient treated with antithyroid drugs. These receptors were obtained from a man in his late teens or twenties with Graves disease.

Many counts were recorded for this clonotype. The chain carries TRBV13 and TRBJ2-3, with 8 positions matching TRBD1. Losses at the gene ends were 2 bases for V and 6 bases for J; bases not matched to a gene: 4. CDR1 and CDR2 (germline): PRHDT, FYEKMQ (reference sequence). The CDR3 loop spans 14 amino acids. Written as DNA, the CDR3 is TGTGCCAGCAGCTTACAGGGGGCAAGGGATACGCAGTATTTT. It codes for CASSLQGARDTQYF.

The table lists this clonotype with many counts. The J gene is TRBJ1-1, the V gene TRBV28; no definite D call. Trimming shortened V by 1 base and J by 11 bases, and 8 bases separated the two germline ends. The germline V gene has CDR1 MDHEN and CDR2 SYDVKM. The CDR3 loop spans 11 amino acids. The CDR3 region is CASSLYPRAFF. CDR3 nucleotides: TGTGCCAGCAGTTTATATCCTCGGGCTTTCTTT.

A few counts support this clonotype. This may arise from a read error, as a much more abundant clone is one base away. V is TRBV5-5 and J is TRBJ2-1; 9 nucleotides align to TRBD1. The germline V gene encodes CDR1 SGHKS and CDR2 YYEKEE (reference sequence). There are 16 residues in the CDR3. The CDR3 DNA reads as TGTGCCAGCAGCCCACAGGGGGCCGTGACCTACAATGGGCAGTTCTTC. As protein: CASSPQGAVTYNGQFF. The complete variable domain, with remaining parts taken from reference TRBV5-5 and TRBJ2-1, reads DAGVTQSPTHLIKTRGQQVTLRCSPISGHKSVSWYQQVLGQGPQFIFQYYEKEERGRGNFPDRFSARQFPNYSSELNVNALLLGDSALYLCASSPQGAVTYNGQFFGPGTRLTVL.

Ten or more counts support this clonotype. The rearrangement links TRBV2 to TRBJ2-3, with 14 bases identical to TRBD2. V shed 5 bases, J shed 14 bases, and the junction held 18 bases outside the gene matches. Germline V gives CDR1 SNHLY, CDR2 FYNNEI. This CDR3 spans 17 amino acids. The CDR3 region is CASSPTATGTSGSLPYF. CDR3 in DNA: TGTGCCAGCAGTCCAACAGCGACAGGGACTAGCGGGAGTTTGCCGTATTTT.

This chain uses TRBV12-5 with TRBJ2-1, with D possibly TRBD2 on 6 matching bases. Per germline, CDR1 LGHNT and CDR2 FRNRAP. The germline V and J ends were trimmed by 2 bases and 6 bases, with 20 bases remaining between them. The CDR3 totals 17 residues. In DNA form, the CDR3 reads TGTGCTAGTGGTTTGCTCACGGGAGTAAACCGACTCAATGAGCAGTTCTTC. The encoded protein is CASGLLTGVNRLNEQFF.

This clonotype was detected a few times. The CDR3 bases are TGTGCCAGCAGCTTAGCGGCAGGGGCAGCCTATGGCTACACCTTC. Amino acid sequence: CASSLAAGAAYGYTF. The chain carries TRBV5-5 and TRBJ1-2, with a tentative D call TRBD1 (6 bases). CDR1 is SGHKS, CDR2 YYEKEE, per germline (reference sequence). The CDR3 extends over 15 amino acids. The germline V and J ends were trimmed by 2 bases and 4 bases, with 15 bases remaining between them.

This clonotype has a count of ten or more. The V gene is TRBV2, the J gene TRBJ2-1, with D possibly being TRBD1 or TRBD2 (5 bases each). This CDR3 contains 12 residues. V dropped 11 bases and J dropped 6 bases, with 14 bases sitting between them. Germline V gives CDR1 SNHLY, CDR2 FYNNEI. CDR3 sequence reads: CAFGAAANEQFF. CDR3 nucleotides: TGTGCCTTCGGGGCCGCAGCCAATGAGCAGTTCTTC. The full variable domain, completed using reference TRBV2 and TRBJ2-1, is EPEVTQTPSHQVTQMGQEVILRCVPISNHLYFYWYRQILGQKVEFLVSFYNNEISEKSEIFDDQFSVERPDGSNFTLKIRSTKLEDSAMYFCAFGAAANEQFFGPGTRLTVL.

Ten or more counts support this clonotype. V and J are TRBV2 and TRBJ2-5; TRBD2 agrees at 9 bases. CDR3 size: 14 residues. J was trimmed by 3 bases and V by 6 bases; bases with no gene match: 5. Per germline, CDR1 SNHLY and CDR2 FYNNEI. CDR3 amino acids: CASSRGGREETQYF. CDR3 nucleotides: TGTGCCAGCAGCCGAGGCGGGAGGGAAGAGACCCAGTACTTC.

The J gene is TRBJ2-2, the V gene TRBV28, with 15 positions matching TRBD2. Germline values: CDR1 MDHEN, CDR2 SYDVKM. There are 16 residues in the CDR3. Unmatched junction bases numbered 8, after V lost 6 bases and J lost 9 bases. As DNA, the CDR3 is TGTGCCAGCAGCCTTGGACTAGCGGGAGGGCCCAGGGAGCTGTTTTTT. It encodes CASSLGLAGGPRELFF.

This clonotype turned up a few times. This chain links TRBV9 with TRBJ2-3; D possibly corresponds to TRBD1 (6 bases). Trimming shortened V by 7 bases and J by 3 bases, and 12 bases separated the two germline ends. The CDR3 sequence is 13 residues long. Germline V gives CDR1 SGDLS, CDR2 YYNGEE. The CDR3 sequence is CASSVQGTDTQYF. As DNA, the CDR3 is TGTGCCAGCTCCGTTCAGGGGACAGATACGCAGTATTTT.

There are many counts of this clonotype. V gene TRBV11-2 combines with J gene TRBJ2-5, with 7 nucleotides matching TRBD1. CDR3 length: 16 amino acids. The junction had 8 bases not matched to a gene; V was cut back by 4 bases and J by 0 bases. The germline V gene has CDR1 SGHAT and CDR2 FQNNGV. CDR3 nucleotides: TGTGCCAGCAGCTCGCCGTGGACAGGCAACCAAGAGACCCAGTACTTC. Translated, it gives CASSSPWTGNQETQYF.

This clonotype appeared a few times. The rearrangement links TRBV29-1 to TRBJ2-1; D may be TRBD1 or TRBD2 (5 bases each). CDR1 SQVTM and CDR2 ANQGSEA come from the germline V gene. Trimming removed 4 bases from V and 15 bases from J, with 16 bases in between. The CDR3 contains 11 residues. The DNA of the CDR3 is TGCAGCGTTGTATGGGACGGCAACCCGTTCTTC. Its translation: CSVVWDGNPFF.

In this sample, this clonotype turned up many times. The chain links TRBV28 to TRBJ2-4, with 7 bases that match TRBD1. The ends lost 6 bases at V and 4 bases at J; junction bases unmatched: 6. The CDR3 consists of 14 residues. Germline loops: CDR1 MDHEN, CDR2 SYDVKM. The CDR3 is CASSTRRGKNIQYF. In nucleotides, the CDR3 is TGTGCCAGCAGCACCCGCAGGGGGAAAAACATTCAGTACTTC.

This sequence joins TRBV15 and TRBJ1-2, with 8 bases fitting TRBD1. With 3 bases clipped from V and 5 bases from J, the junction kept 5 bases outside the gene matches. The CDR3 totals 14 residues. Germline V gives CDR1 LNHNV, CDR2 YYDKDF (reference sequence). The CDR3 region has the DNA TGTGCCACCAGCAGGGGGACAGGAGCTTATGGCTACACCTTC. This codes for CATSRGTGAYGYTF.

The table lists this clonotype with many counts. This chain connects TRBV28 to TRBJ2-7; 8 bases match TRBD2. CDR1 is MDHEN and CDR2 is SYDVKM in the germline V gene. V dropped 5 bases and J dropped 5; count of bases not matched to a gene: 14. CDR3 length equals 16 residues. The CDR3 spells CASSLGGASGTHEQYF. Written as DNA, the CDR3 is TGTGCCAGCAGTCTCGGGGGGGCGAGCGGGACACACGAGCAGTACTTC.

Concerning this clonotype: Given a much more abundant clone one base away, this may be a read error. The V gene is TRBV28, the J gene TRBJ2-1, with 11 bases fitting TRBD2. CDR3 length: 15 amino acids. Per the germline V gene, CDR1 is MDHEN and CDR2 is SYDVKM. CDR3 region: CTSSFFTSGSNEQFF. The CDR3 nucleotides are TGTACCAGCAGTTTCTTCACTAGCGGGAGTAATGAGCAGTTCTTC.

This chain joins TRBV4-1 and TRBJ1-2; D not certain. V shed 3 bases and J shed 6 bases, with 17 bases lying between them. The CDR3 contains 15 residues. CDR1 is MGHRA and CDR2 is YSYEKL in the germline V gene. The chain's CDR3 is CASSQGEGRYNGYTF. In DNA form, the CDR3 reads TGCGCCAGCAGCCAGGGTGAAGGGAGGTACAATGGCTACACCTTC.

The J gene is TRBJ1-3, the V gene TRBV6-2 or TRBV6-3; D unclear. The ends were cut back, 3 bases at V and 0 bases at J, with 12 bases in the middle. The germline V gene has CDR1 MNHEY and CDR2 SVGEGT. The CDR3 runs to 16 residues. CDR3 sequence (DNA): TGTGCCAGCAGTTATTCTACTACAAGCTCTGGAAACACCATATATTTT. Its protein product is CASSYSTTSSGNTIYF.

This clonotype was detected a few times. CDR3 bases: TGCGCCAGCAGCTTGCCCTTCGGGGCTAGCGGGATGGACGAGCAGTACTTC. It codes for CASSLPFGASGMDEQYF. The J gene is TRBJ2-7, the V gene TRBV5-1, with 9 bases identical to TRBD2. V was clipped by 1 base and J by 5 bases; unmatched bases: 13. The CDR3 extends over 17 amino acids. The germline V gene encodes CDR1 SGHRS and CDR2 YFSETQ. Based on the CDR3 plus reference TRBV5-1 and TRBJ2-7, the full variable domain is KAGVTQTPRYLIKTRGQQVTLSCSPISGHRSVSWYQQTPGQGLQFLFEYFSETQRNKGNFPGRFSGRQFSNSRSEMNVSTLELGDSALYLCASSLPFGASGMDEQYFGPGTRLTVT.

Many counts were recorded for this clonotype. V usage is TRBV10-3 and J usage is TRBJ2-6, with a tentative D call TRBD1 (6 bases). V was shortened by 0 bases and J by 0 bases, with 9 bases between the two germline ends. This CDR3 contains 17 residues. The germline CDR1 and CDR2 sequences are ENHRY and SYGVKD. In nucleotides, the CDR3 is TGTGCCATCAGTGAGTCCCGACAGGCCTCTGGGGCCAACGTCCTGACTTTC. Its protein product is CAISESRQASGANVLTF.

This clonotype was recorded a few times. This sequence joins TRBV18 and TRBJ2-7; 8 nucleotides agree with TRBD1. Germline V gene sequence: CDR1 KGHSH, CDR2 LQKENI. V dropped 3 bases and J dropped 2; count of bases not matched to a gene: 12. The CDR3 has 17 residues. CDR3 coding DNA: TGTGCCAGCTCACCCAACAAAGGGACAGGCTACACCTACGAGCAGTACTTC. Translation: CASSPNKGTGYTYEQYF.

Only a few counts were recorded for this clonotype. The chain combines TRBV10-3 with TRBJ1-1; no reliable D call. The V end lost 10 bases, the J end lost 1 base, and 10 bases lay between the germline ends. Germline loops: CDR1 ENHRY, CDR2 SYGVKD. The CDR3 covers 12 residues. The CDR3 sequence is CANGKTNTEAFF. The CDR3 DNA reads TGTGCCAACGGAAAAACGAACACTGAAGCTTTCTTT.

This clonotype was counted many times. The chain links TRBV2 to TRBJ2-2, with TRBD2 identical over 7 bases. The CDR3 is made up of 16 amino acids. The germline CDR1 and CDR2 sequences are SNHLY and FYNNEI. V was pared by 6 bases and J by 4 bases, with 11 bases of the junction left unmatched. Written as DNA, the CDR3 is TGTGCCAGCAGCCCTAGGACTAGTGCCTCCACCGGGGAGCTGTTTTTT. Amino acid sequence: CASSPRTSASTGELFF.

This clonotype was picked up many times. V usage is TRBV6-1 and J usage is TRBJ2-3; D possibly corresponds to TRBD2 (6 bases). CDR3 length: 15 residues. Trimming removed 6 bases from V and 2 bases from J, with 15 bases in between. Germline V gene data show CDR1 as MNHNS and CDR2 as SASEGT. The CDR3 sequence is CASSRGRPSTDTQYF. The CDR3 DNA is TGTGCCAGCAGCCGGGGGAGACCGTCCACAGATACGCAGTATTTT.

This clonotype was seen many times. This chain links TRBV3-1 with TRBJ2-1, with D perhaps being TRBD1 or TRBD2 (5 bases each). Looked up from germline, CDR1 is LGHDT and CDR2 is YNNKEL (reference sequence). The CDR3 sequence is 15 residues long. Trimming cost V 0 bases and J 5 bases, with 11 bases left between them. This CDR3 is CASSQEIRGDNEQFF. CDR3 nucleotide sequence: TGTGCCAGCAGCCAAGAGATCCGGGGCGACAATGAGCAGTTCTTC.

The chain recombines TRBV20-1 with TRBJ2-7; maybe TRBD2 (5 bases). The germline V gene has CDR1 DFQATT and CDR2 SNEGSKA (reference sequence). The CDR3 consists of 13 residues. Trimming cost V 3 bases and J 4 bases, with 13 bases left between them. The CDR3 sequence is CSASLARTYEQYF. In DNA form, the CDR3 reads TGCAGTGCTAGTTTGGCTCGGACTTACGAGCAGTACTTC.